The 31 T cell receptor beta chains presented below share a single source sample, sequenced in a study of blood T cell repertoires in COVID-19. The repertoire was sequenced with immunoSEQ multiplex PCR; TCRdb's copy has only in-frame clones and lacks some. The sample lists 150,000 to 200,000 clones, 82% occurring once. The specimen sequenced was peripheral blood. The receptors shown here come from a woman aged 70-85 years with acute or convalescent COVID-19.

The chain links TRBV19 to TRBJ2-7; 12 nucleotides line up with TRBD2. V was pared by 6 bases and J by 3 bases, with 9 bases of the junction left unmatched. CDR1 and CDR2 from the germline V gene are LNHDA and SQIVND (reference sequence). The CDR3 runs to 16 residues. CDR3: CASSPRTSGTYYEQYF. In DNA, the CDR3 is TGTGCCAGTAGCCCTCGGACTAGCGGGACTTACTACGAGCAGTACTTC.

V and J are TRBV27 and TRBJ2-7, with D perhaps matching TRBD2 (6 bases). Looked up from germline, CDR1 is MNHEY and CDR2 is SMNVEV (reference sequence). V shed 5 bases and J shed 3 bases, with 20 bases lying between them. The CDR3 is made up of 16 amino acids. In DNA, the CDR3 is TGTGCCAGCAGTATCTCCCGGGGGTGGAAAAACTACGAGCAGTACTTC. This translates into CASSISRGWKNYEQYF.

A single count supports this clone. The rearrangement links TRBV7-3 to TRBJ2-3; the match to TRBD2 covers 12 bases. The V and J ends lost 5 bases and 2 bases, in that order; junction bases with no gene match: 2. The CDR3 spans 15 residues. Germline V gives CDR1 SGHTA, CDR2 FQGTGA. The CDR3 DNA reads TGTGCCAGCAGCCGGACTAGCGGGGACACAGATACGCAGTATTTT. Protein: CASSRTSGDTDTQYF.

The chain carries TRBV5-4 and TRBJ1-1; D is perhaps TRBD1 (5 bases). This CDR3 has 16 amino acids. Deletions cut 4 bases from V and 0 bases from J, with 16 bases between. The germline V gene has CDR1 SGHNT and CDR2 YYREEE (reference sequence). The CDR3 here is CASSRGVSVMNTEAFF. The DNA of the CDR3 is TGTGCCAGCAGCCGGGGGGTTTCCGTGATGAACACTGAAGCTTTCTTT.

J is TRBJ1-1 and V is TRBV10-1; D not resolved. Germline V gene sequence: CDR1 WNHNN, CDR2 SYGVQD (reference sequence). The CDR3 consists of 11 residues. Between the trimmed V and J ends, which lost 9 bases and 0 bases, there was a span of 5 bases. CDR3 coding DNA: TGCGCCAGGGAGATGAACACTGAAGCTTTCTTT. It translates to CAREMNTEAFF.

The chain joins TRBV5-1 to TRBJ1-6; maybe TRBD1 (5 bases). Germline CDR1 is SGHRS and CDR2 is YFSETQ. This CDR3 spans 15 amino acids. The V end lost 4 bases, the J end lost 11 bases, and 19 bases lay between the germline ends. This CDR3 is CASSPRDSPWAPLHF. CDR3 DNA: TGCGCCAGCAGCCCGCGGGACTCTCCTTGGGCACCCCTCCACTTT.

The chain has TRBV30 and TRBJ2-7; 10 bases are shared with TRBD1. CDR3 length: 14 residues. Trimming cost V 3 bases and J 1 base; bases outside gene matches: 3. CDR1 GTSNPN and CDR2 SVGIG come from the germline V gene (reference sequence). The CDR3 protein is CAWSPGQGSYEQYF. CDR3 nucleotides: TGTGCCTGGAGCCCGGGACAGGGGTCCTACGAGCAGTACTTC.

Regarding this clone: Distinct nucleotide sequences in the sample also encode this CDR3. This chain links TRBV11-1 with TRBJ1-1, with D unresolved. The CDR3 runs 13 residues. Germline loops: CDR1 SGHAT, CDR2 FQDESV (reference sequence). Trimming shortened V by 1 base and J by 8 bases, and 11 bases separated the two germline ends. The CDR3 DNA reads TGTGCCAGCAGCTTAGTGTACAGCACCGAAGCTTTCTTT. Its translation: CASSLVYSTEAFF.

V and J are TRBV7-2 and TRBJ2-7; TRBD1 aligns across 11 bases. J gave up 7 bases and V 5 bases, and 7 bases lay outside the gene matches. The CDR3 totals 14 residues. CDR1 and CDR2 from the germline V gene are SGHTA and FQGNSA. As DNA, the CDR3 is TGTGCCAGCAGCAATGCCGGGACAGGGGGTGAGCAGTACTTC. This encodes CASSNAGTGGEQYF.

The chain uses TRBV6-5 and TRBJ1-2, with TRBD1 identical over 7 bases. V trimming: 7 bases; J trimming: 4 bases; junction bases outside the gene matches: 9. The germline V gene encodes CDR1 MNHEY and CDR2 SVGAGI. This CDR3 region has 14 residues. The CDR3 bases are TGTGCCAGCATCGCTAGGGGACAGCCCTATGGCTACACCTTC. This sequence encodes CASIARGQPYGYTF.

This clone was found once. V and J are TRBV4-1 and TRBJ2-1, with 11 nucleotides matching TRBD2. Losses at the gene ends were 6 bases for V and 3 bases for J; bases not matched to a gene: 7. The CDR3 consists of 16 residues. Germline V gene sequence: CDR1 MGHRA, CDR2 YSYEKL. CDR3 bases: TGCGCCAGCAGTTCTAAGACTAGCGGGATCTACAATGAGCAGTTCTTC. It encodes CASSSKTSGIYNEQFF.

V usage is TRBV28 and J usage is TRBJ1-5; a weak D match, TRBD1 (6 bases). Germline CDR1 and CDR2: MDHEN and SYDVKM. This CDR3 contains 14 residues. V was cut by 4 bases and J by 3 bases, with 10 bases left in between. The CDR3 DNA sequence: TGTGCCAGCAGTTGGGGGCAGGTCAATCAGCCCCAGCATTTT. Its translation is CASSWGQVNQPQHF.

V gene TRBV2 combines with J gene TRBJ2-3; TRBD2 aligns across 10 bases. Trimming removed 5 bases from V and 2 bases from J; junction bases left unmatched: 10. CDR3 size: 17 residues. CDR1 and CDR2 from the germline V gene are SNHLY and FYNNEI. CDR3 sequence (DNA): TGTGCCAGCAGTATGCTCGCCGGGACTAGCGACACAGATACGCAGTATTTT. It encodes CASSMLAGTSDTDTQYF.

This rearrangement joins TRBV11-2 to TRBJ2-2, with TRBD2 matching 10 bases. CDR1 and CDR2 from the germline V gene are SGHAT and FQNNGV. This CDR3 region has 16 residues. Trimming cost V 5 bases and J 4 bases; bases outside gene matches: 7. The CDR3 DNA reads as TGTGCCAGCAGCCCCCCTAGCGGGAGTCTCACCGGGGAGCTGTTTTTT. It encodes CASSPPSGSLTGELFF.

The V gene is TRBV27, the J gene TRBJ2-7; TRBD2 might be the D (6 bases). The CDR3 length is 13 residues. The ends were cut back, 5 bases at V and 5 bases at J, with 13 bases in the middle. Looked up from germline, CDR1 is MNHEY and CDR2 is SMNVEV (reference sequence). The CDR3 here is CASSGGSGDEQYF. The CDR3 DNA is TGTGCCAGCAGTGGGGGGTCCGGGGACGAGCAGTACTTC.

The CDR3 region is CATSTAVNTEAFF. CDR3 bases: TGTGCCACCAGTACAGCAGTGAACACTGAAGCTTTCTTT. This chain connects TRBV19 to TRBJ1-1, with D hard to call. The CDR3 extends over 13 amino acids. Per the germline V gene, CDR1 is LNHDA and CDR2 is SQIVND (reference sequence). With 10 bases removed from V and 0 bases from J, the gap between germline ends came to 12 bases.

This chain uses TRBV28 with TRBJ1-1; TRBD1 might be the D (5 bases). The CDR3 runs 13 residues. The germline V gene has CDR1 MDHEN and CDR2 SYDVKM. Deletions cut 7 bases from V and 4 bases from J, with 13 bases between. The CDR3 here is CASIRDSRTEAFF. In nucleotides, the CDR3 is TGTGCCAGCATCAGGGATTCGCGCACTGAAGCTTTCTTT.

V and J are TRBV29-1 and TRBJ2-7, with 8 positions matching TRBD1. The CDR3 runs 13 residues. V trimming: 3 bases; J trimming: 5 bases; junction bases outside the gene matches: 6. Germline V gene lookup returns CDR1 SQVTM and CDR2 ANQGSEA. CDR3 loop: CSVDQGASDEQYF. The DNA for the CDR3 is TGCAGCGTTGACCAGGGGGCGAGCGACGAGCAGTACTTC.

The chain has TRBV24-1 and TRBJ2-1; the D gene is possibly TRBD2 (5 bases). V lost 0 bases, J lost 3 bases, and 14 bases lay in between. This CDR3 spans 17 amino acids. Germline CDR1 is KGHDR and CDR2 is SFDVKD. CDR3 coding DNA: TGTGCCACCAGTGATTTGCATCCGGGATCCCACTACAATGAGCAGTTCTTC. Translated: CATSDLHPGSHYNEQFF.

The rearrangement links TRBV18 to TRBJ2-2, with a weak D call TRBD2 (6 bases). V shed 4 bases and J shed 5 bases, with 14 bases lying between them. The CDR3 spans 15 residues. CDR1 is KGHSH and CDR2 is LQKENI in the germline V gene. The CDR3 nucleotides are TGTGCCAGCTCACGAGGGACTCCCACTACCGGGGAGCTGTTTTTT. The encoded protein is CASSRGTPTTGELFF.

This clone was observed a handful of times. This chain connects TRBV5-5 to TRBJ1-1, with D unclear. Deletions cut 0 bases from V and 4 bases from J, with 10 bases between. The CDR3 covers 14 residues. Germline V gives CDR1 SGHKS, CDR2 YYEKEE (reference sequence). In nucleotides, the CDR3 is TGTGCCAGCAGCTTGGAGGGAGAGGCCACTGAAGCTTTCTTT. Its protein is CASSLEGEATEAFF.

This chain's CDR3 is CASSYPPDRGDYGYTF. CDR3 nucleotides: TGTGCCAGCAGTTACCCGCCGGACAGGGGCGACTATGGCTACACCTTC. The rearrangement uses TRBV28 and TRBJ1-2, with TRBD1 matching over 9 bases. The CDR3 extends over 16 amino acids. V gave up 4 bases and J gave up 3 bases; unmatched junction bases: 9. Germline V gene data show CDR1 as MDHEN and CDR2 as SYDVKM.

Written as DNA, the CDR3 is TGTGCCAGCAGCTTTACCTGGGCAACTAGCGGGAGGTCCTCCTACAATGAGCAGTTCTTC. Translated, it gives CASSFTWATSGRSSYNEQFF. The V and J genes are TRBV21-1 and TRBJ2-1; the DNA was not used to check the table's D call, TRBD2. TRBV21-1 is assigned pseudogene status. This CDR3 comprises 20 residues.

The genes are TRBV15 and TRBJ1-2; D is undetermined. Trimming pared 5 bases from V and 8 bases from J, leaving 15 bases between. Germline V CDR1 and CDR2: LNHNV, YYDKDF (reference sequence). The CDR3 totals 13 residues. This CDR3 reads CATSESGTVGYTF. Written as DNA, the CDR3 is TGTGCCACCAGCGAATCGGGAACGGTCGGCTACACCTTC.

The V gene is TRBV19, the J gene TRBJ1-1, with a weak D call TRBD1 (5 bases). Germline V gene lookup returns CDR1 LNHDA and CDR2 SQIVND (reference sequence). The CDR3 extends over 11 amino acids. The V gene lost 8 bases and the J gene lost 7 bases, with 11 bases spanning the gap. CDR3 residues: CASLLGVEAFF. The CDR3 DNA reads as TGTGCCAGTCTTTTAGGGGTTGAAGCTTTCTTT.

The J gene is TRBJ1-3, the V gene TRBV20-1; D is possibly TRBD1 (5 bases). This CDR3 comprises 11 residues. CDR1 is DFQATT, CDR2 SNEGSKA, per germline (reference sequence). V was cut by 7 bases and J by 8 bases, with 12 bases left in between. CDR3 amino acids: CSVGLMDTIYF. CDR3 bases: TGCAGTGTGGGGCTGATGGACACCATATATTTT.

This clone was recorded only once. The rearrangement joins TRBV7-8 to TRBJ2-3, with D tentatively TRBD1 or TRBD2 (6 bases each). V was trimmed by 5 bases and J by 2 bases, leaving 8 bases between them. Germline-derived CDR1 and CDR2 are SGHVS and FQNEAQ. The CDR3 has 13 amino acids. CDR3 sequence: CASSRGLTDTQYF. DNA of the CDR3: TGTGCCAGCAGCCGGGGGCTCACAGATACGCAGTATTTT.

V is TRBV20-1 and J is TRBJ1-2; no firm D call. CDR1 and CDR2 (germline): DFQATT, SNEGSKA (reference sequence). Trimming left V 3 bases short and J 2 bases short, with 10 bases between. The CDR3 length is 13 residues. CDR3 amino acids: CSASTDLNYGYTF. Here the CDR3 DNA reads TGCAGTGCTAGTACGGACTTAAACTATGGCTACACCTTC.

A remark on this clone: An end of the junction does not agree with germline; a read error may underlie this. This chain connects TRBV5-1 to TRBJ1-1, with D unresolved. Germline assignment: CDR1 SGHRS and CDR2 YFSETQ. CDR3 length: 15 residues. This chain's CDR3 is CASSLEAAGNIEAFF. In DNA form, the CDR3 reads TGCGCCAGCAGCTTGGAGGCGGCGGGGAACATTGAAGCTTTCTTT.

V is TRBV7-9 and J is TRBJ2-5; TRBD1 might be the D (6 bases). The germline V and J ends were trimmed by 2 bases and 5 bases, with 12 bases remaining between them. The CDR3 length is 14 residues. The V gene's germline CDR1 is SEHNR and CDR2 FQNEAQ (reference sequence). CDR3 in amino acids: CASSLSRGWETQYF. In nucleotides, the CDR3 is TGTGCCAGCAGCTTATCCAGGGGATGGGAGACCCAGTACTTC. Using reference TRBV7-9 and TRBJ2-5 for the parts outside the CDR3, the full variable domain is DTGVSQNPRHKITKRGQNVTFRCDPISEHNRLYWYRQTLGQGPEFLTYFQNEAQLEKSRLLSDRFSAERPKGSFSTLEIQRTEQGDSAMYLCASSLSRGWETQYFGPGTRLLVL.

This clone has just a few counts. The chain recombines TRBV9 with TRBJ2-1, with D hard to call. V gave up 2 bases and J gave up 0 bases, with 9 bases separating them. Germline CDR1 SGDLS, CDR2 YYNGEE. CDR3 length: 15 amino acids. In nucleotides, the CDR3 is TGTGCCAGCAGCGTTCAGTCACGCTCCTACAATGAGCAGTTCTTC. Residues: CASSVQSRSYNEQFF.